This entry concerns a single T cell receptor (beta chain). As yet, its antigen is unknown. Germline loops: CDR1 LNHDA, CDR2 SQIVND (reference sequence). The CDR3 consists of 12 residues. V gave up 7 bases and J gave up 8 bases, with 14 bases separating them. 60 Vbeta and 13 Jbeta primers were used in PCR. In the authors' workflow: There were tens of millions of unique TCR beta chains by a later count, and about 12 million of them were shared. Sequencing used immunoSEQ multiplex PCR; TCRdb keeps in-frame clones, though not all of them. V and J calls and clone size are copied from that table; D and trimming were computed from the DNA. The sample holds about 150,000 clones; 70% to 85% are singletons and the top ten take 5% to 7.5%. The sample is drawn from a study of cytomegalovirus exposure and HLA in healthy donors. General study points: The authors enumerated over 150 TCR beta chains as linked to cytomegalovirus. It was likely that a cluster of highly shared sequence variants was a sequencing artifact.

The sequence derives from a man aged 50-60 years in good health and CMV-seropositive. The V call is TRBV19, the J call TRBJ1-1; possibly TRBD1 for D (6 bases). Sequenced material: PBMCs. The CDR3 region has the DNA TGTGCCAGTACCCGGTACGGGACAGAAGCTTTCTTT. Amino acids: CASTRYGTEAFF.